Listed here is a single T cell receptor (beta chain). Its antigen is unknown. Donors had no recently reported acute infections or vaccinations and were HIV-negative. The entry originates in a study of shared clonotypes between healthy human individuals. General observations from the study: In this cohort, only blood was sampled, and tissue repertoires likely differ. Among non-shared clonotypes, generation probabilities were lower than among those shared by all four donors.

Data came from immunoSEQ multiplex PCR; TCRdb stores just in-frame clones and leaves some out. The repertoire consists of millions of clones, with more than 90% occurring once and the leading ten covering around 0.15%. Germline assignment: CDR1 LNHDA and CDR2 SQIVND (reference sequence). The CDR3 contains 16 residues. V was cut by 7 bases and J by 1 base, with 17 bases left in between. This chain connects TRBV19 to TRBJ2-1; a weak D match, TRBD2 (6 bases). Sequenced: naive CD4+ T cells sorted from blood. The subset: CD45RA+ positively selected. The sequence was obtained from a man between 18 and 35 years old in good health. The CDR3 region has the DNA TGTGCCAGTACCCTTCGGGCTAGCGCGTCCTACAATGAGCAGTTCTTC. Protein sequence: CASTLRASASYNEQFF.